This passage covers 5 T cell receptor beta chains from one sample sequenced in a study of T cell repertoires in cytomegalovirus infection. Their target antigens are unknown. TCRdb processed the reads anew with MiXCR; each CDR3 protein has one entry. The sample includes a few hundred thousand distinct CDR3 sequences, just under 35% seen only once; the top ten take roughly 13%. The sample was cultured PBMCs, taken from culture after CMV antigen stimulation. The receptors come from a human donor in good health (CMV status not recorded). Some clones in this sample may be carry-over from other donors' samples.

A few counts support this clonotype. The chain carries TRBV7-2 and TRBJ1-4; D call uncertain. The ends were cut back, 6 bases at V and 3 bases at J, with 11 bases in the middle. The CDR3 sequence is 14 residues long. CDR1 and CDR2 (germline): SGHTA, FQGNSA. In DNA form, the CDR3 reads TGTGCCAGCAGGGCGACCGTTTCTAATGAAAAACTGTTTTTT. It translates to CASRATVSNEKLFF.

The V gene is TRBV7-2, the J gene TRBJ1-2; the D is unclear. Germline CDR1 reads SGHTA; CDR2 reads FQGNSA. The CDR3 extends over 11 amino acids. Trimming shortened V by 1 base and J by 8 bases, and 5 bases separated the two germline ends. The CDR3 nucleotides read TGTGCCAGCAGCTTAGTGCGCGGCTACACCTTC. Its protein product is CASSLVRGYTF.

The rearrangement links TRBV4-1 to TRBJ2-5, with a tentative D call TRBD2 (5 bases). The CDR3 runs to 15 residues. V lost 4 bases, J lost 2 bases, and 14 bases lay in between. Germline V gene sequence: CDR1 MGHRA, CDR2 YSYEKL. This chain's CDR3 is CASSPAGSLQETQYF. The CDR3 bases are TGCGCCAGCAGCCCGGCGGGTAGTTTGCAAGAGACCCAGTACTTC.

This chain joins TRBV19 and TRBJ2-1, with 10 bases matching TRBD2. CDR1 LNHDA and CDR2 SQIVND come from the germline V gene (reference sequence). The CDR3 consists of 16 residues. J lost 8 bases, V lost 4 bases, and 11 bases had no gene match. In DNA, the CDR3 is TGTGCCAGTAGTACCTGGCCCTCTAGCGGGAGCCATGAGCAGTTCTTC. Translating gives CASSTWPSSGSHEQFF. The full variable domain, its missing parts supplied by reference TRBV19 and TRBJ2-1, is DGGITQSPKYLFRKEGQNVTLSCEQNLNHDAMYWYRQDPGQGLRLIYYSQIVNDFQKGDIAEGYSVSREKKESFPLTVTSAQKNPTAFYLCASSTWPSSGSHEQFFGPGTRLTVL.

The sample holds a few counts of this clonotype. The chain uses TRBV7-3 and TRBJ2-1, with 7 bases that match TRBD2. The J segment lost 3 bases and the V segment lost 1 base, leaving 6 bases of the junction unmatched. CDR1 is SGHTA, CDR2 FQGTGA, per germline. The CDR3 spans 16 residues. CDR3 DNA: TGTGCCAGCAGCTTAAGGCGGCTAGCGGACTACAATGAGCAGTTCTTC. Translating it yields CASSLRRLADYNEQFF.